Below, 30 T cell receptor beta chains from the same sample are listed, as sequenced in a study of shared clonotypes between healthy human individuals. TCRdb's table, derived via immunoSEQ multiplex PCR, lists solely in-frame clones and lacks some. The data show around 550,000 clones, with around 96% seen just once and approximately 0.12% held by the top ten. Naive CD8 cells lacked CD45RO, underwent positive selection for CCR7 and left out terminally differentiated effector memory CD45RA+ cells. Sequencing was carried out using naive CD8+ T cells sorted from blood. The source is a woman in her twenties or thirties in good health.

CDR3 region: CASSGGLSGETQYF. CDR3 nucleotides: TGTGCCAGCAGTGGGGGACTCTCAGGCGAGACCCAGTACTTC. The gene calls are TRBV28 and TRBJ2-5, with a weak D call TRBD2 (6 bases). The CDR3 runs 14 residues. The V end was cut by 5 bases, the J end by 5 bases, with 15 bases between. Germline CDR1 MDHEN, CDR2 SYDVKM. Full variable domain (outside the CDR3, taken from reference TRBV28 and TRBJ2-5): DVKVTQSSRYLVKRTGEKVFLECVQDMDHENMFWYRQDPGLGLRLIYFSYDVKMKEKGDIPEGYSVSREKKERFSLILESASTNQTSMYLCASSGGLSGETQYFGPGTRLLVL.

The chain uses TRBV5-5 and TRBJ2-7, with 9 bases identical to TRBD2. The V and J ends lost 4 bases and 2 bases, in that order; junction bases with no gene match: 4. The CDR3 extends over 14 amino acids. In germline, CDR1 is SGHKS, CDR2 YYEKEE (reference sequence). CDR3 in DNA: TGTGCCAGCAGCGTGGGACTAGCTGCCTACGAGCAGTACTTC. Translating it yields CASSVGLAAYEQYF.

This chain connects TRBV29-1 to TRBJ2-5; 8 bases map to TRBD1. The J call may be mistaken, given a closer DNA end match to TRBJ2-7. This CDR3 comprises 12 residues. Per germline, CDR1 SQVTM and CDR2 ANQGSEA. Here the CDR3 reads CSFGQGTYEQYF. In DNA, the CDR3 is TGCAGCTTCGGACAGGGAACCTACGAGCAGTACTTC.

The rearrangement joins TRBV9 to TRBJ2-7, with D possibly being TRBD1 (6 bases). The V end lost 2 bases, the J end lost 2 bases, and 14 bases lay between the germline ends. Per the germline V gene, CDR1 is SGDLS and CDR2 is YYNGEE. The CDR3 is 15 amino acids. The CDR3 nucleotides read TGTGCCAGCAGCGTCCGGGACAAGGGGCCCTACGAGCAGTACTTC. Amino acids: CASSVRDKGPYEQYF.

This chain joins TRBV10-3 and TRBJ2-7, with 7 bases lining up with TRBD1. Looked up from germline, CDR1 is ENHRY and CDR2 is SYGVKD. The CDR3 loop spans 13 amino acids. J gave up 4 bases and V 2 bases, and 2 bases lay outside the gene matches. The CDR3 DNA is TGTGCCATCAGTGAGGAACAGGGGTACGAGCAGTACTTC. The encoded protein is CAISEEQGYEQYF.

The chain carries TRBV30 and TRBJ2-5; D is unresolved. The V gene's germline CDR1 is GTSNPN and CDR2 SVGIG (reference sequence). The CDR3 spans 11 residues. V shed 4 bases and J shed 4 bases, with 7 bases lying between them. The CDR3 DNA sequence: TGTGCCTGGACAGAAACAGAGACCCAGTACTTC. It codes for CAWTETETQYF.

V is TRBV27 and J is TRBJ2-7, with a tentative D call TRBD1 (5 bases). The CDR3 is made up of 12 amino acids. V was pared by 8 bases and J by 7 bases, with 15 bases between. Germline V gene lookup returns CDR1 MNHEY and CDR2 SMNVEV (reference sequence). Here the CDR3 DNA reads TGTGCCAGCGGGATGACAGTCTGGGAGCAGTACTTC. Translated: CASGMTVWEQYF.

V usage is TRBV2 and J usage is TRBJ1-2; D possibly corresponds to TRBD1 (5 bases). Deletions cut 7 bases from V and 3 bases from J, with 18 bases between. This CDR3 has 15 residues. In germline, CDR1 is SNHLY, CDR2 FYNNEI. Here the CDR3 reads CASKQPAGDYYGYTF. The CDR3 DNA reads TGTGCCAGCAAGCAACCGGCGGGGGATTACTATGGCTACACCTTC.

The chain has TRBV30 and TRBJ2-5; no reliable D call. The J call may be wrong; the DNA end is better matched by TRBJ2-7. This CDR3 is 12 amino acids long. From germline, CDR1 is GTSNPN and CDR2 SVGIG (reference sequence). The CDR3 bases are TGTGCCTGGAGTGCGCTTTTCAACGAGCAGTACTTC. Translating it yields CAWSALFNEQYF.

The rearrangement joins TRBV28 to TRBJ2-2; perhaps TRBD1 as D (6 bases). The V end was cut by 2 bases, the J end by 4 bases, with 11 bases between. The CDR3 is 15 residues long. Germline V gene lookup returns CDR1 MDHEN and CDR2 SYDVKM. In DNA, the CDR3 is TGTGCCAGCAGTTTAACAGGGCGGTCCACCGGGGAGCTGTTTTTT. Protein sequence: CASSLTGRSTGELFF.

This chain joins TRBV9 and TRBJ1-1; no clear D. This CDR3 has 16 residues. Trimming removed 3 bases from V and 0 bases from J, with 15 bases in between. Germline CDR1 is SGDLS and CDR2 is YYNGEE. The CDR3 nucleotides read TGTGCCAGCAGCGCGTACACGAATTTTATGAACACTGAAGCTTTCTTT. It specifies CASSAYTNFMNTEAFF. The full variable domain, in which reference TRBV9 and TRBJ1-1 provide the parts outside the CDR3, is DSGVTQTPKHLITATGQRVTLRCSPRSGDLSVYWYQQSLDQGLQFLIQYYNGEERAKGNILERFSAQQFPDLHSELNLSSLELGDSALYFCASSAYTNFMNTEAFFGQGTRLTVV.

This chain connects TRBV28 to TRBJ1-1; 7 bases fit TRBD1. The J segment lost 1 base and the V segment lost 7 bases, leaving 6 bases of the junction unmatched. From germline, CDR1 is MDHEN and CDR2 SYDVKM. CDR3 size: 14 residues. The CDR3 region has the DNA TGTGCCAGCAACCCAGGGGGGGAGAACACTGAAGCTTTCTTT. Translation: CASNPGGENTEAFF. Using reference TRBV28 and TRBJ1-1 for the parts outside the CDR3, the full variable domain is DVKVTQSSRYLVKRTGEKVFLECVQDMDHENMFWYRQDPGLGLRLIYFSYDVKMKEKGDIPEGYSVSREKKERFSLILESASTNQTSMYLCASNPGGENTEAFFGQGTRLTVV.

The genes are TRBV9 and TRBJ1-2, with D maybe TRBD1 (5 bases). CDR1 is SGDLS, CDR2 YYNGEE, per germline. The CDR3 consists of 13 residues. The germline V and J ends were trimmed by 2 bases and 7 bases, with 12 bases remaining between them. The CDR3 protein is CASSVGALSGYTF. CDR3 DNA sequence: TGTGCCAGCAGCGTCGGGGCCCTTTCTGGCTACACCTTC.

The CDR3 bases are TGCGCCAGCAGCCATAGGGCAGGGGGTGGGTCAGATACGCAGTATTTT. It yields the protein CASSHRAGGGSDTQYF. The rearrangement links TRBV4-1 to TRBJ2-3; 7 bases fit TRBD1. Trimming took 3 bases from V and 4 from J; bases not matched to a gene: 10. Per the germline V gene, CDR1 is MGHRA and CDR2 is YSYEKL. This CDR3 is 16 amino acids long.

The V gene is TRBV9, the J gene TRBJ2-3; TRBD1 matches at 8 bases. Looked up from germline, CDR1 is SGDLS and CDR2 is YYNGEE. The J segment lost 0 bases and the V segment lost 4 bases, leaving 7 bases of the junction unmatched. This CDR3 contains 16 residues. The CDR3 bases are TGTGCCAGCAGCCCCGGGGGACAGGTCAGCACAGATACGCAGTATTTT. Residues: CASSPGGQVSTDTQYF. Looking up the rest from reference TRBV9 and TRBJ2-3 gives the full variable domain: DSGVTQTPKHLITATGQRVTLRCSPRSGDLSVYWYQQSLDQGLQFLIQYYNGEERAKGNILERFSAQQFPDLHSELNLSSLELGDSALYFCASSPGGQVSTDTQYFGPGTRLTVL.

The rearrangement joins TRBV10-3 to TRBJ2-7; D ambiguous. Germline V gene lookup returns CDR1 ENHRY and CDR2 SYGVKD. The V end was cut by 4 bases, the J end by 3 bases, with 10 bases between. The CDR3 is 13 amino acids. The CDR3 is CAISGGSVYEQYF. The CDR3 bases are TGTGCCATCAGTGGGGGAAGCGTCTACGAGCAGTACTTC.

For the CDR3, the DNA is TGTGCCAGCAGCCCTGGCGGTGCGTTACCCCGCCAAGAGACCCAGTACTTC. This gives the protein CASSPGGALPRQETQYF. This chain uses TRBV14 with TRBJ2-5; D not resolved. CDR3 length: 17 amino acids. Germline V lookup: CDR1 SGHDN, CDR2 FVKESK. Trimming cost V 4 bases and J 1 base, with 19 bases left between them. The variable domain in full, completed from reference TRBV14 and TRBJ2-5, reads EAGVTQFPSHSVIEKGQTVTLRCDPISGHDNLYWYRRVMGKEIKFLLHFVKESKQDESGMPNNRFLAERTGGTYSTLKVQPAELEDSGVYFCASSPGGALPRQETQYFGPGTRLLVL.

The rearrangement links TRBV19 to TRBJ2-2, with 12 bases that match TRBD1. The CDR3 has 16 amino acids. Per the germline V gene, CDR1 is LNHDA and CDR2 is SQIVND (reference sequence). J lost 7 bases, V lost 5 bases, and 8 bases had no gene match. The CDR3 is CASSPPGQGAFGELFF. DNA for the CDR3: TGTGCCAGTAGTCCCCCGGGACAGGGGGCATTCGGGGAGCTGTTTTTT.

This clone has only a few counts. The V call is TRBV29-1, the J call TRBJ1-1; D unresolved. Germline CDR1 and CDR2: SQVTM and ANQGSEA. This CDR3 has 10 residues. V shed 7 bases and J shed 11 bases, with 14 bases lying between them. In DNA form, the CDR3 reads TGCAGCGCCCGCGACGGGCGGGCTTTCTTT. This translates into CSARDGRAFF.

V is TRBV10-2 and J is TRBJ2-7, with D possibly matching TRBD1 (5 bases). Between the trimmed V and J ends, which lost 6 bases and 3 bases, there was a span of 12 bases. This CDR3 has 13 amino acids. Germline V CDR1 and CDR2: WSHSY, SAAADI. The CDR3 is CASSPGKYYEQYF. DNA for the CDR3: TGCGCCAGCAGCCCAGGGAAATACTACGAGCAGTACTTC.

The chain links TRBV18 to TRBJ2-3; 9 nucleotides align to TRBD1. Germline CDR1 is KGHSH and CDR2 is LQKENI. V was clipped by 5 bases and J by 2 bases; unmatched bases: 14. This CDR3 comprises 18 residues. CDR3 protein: CASSSGVQGAEPTDTQYF. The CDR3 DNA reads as TGTGCCAGCTCATCAGGAGTACAGGGGGCCGAACCCACAGATACGCAGTATTTT.

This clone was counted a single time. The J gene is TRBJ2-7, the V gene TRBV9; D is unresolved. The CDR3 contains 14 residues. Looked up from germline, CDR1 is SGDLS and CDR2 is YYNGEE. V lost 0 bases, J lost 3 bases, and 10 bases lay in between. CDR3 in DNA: TGTGCCAGCAGCGTAGGTGGGATTTTCTACGAGCAGTACTTC. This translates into CASSVGGIFYEQYF.

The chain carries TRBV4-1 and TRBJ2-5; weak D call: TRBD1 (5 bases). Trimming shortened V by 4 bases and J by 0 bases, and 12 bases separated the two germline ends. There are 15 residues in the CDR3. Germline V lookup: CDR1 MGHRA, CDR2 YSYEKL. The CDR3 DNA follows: TGCGCCAGCAGCCTGAGACAGAACTACCAAGAGACCCAGTACTTC. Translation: CASSLRQNYQETQYF.

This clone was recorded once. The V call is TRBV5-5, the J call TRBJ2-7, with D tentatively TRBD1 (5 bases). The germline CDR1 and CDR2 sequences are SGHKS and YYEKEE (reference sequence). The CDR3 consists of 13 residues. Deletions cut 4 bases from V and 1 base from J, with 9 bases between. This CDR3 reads CASSVGLSYEQYF. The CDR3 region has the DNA TGTGCCAGCAGCGTGGGGCTTTCCTACGAGCAGTACTTC. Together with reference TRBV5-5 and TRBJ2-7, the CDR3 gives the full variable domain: DAGVTQSPTHLIKTRGQQVTLRCSPISGHKSVSWYQQVLGQGPQFIFQYYEKEERGRGNFPDRFSARQFPNYSSELNVNALLLGDSALYLCASSVGLSYEQYFGPGTRLTVT.

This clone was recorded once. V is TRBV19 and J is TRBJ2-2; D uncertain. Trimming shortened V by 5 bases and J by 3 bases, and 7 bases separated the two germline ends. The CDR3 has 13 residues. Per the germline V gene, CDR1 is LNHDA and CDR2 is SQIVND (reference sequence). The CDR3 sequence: CASSLGYTGELFF. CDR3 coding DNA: TGTGCCAGTAGTTTAGGATACACCGGGGAGCTGTTTTTT.

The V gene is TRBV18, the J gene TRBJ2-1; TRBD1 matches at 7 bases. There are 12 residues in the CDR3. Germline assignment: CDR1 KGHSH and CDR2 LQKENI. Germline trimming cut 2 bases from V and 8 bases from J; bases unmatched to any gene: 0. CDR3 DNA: TGTGCCAGCTCACCAGACAGGGATGAGCAGTTCTTC. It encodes CASSPDRDEQFF.

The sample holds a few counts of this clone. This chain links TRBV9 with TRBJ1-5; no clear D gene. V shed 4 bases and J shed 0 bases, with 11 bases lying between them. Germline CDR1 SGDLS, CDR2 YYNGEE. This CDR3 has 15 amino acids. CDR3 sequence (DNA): TGTGCCAGCAGCCCCGACTGGGCTAGCAATCAGCCCCAGCATTTT. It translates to CASSPDWASNQPQHF.

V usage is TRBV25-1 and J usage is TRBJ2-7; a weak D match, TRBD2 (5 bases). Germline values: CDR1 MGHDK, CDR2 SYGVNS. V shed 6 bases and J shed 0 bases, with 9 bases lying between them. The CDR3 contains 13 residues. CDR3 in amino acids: CASRDSSSYEQYF. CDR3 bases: TGTGCCAGCAGGGACTCTAGCTCCTACGAGCAGTACTTC.

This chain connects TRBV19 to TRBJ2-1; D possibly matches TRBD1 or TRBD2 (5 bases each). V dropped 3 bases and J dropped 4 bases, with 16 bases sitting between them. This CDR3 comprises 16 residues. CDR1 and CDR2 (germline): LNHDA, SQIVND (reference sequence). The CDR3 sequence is CASSISGPLGYNEQFF. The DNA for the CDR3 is TGTGCCAGTAGTATTTCGGGGCCATTGGGGTACAATGAGCAGTTCTTC.

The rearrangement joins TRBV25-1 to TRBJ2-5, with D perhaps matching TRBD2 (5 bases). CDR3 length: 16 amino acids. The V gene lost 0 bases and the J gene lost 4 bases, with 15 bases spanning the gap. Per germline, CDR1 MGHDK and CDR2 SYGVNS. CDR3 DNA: TGTGCCAGCAGTGAATACGAGGGCGTCTCCAGAGAGACCCAGTACTTC. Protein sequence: CASSEYEGVSRETQYF.